Many counts were recorded for the clone carrying this T cell receptor beta chain. Antigen: not known. The CDR3 does not end in the conserved phenylalanine or tryptophan, so this is likely a read error. Via MiXCR, TCRdb re-called the multiplex PCR reads, giving one row per CDR3 protein. The sample includes more than 250,000 distinct CDR3 sequences, 30% seen only once; the top ten take about 1%. The data derive from a study of breast tumors, draining lymph nodes, adjacent tissues. Study-wide findings and caveats: Findings are consistent with lymph node origin and intratumoral expansion of most tumor T cells. The lymph node origin of tumor T cells was framed as consistent with a hypothesis, not demonstrated. Luminal-like breast cancer showed significantly greater tumor-nontumor repertoire similarity than basal-like breast cancer did.

The CDR3 runs 15 residues. The ends lost 5 bases at V and 4 bases at J; junction bases unmatched: 5. Germline lookup yields CDR1 SGHNT and CDR2 YENEEA. Samples came from axillary lymph nodes draining the breast cancer. The J gene is TRBJ1-6, the V gene TRBV11-3; 7 bases agree with TRBD1. The sample taken for sequencing was axillary lymph node tissue. The clonotype originates from a female donor with breast cancer. Some clones in this sample may be carry-over from other donors' samples. In DNA form, the CDR3 reads TGTGCCAGCAGCCCGGGACAGATATATAATTCACCCCTCCACGTT. It translates to CASSPGQIYNSPLHV.